The 27 T cell receptor beta chains presented below share a single source sample, sequenced in a study of CD8 T cells in Susac syndrome. The RNA input was about 0.5 to 1 ug, and it was reverse transcribed with random hexamers. TCRdb fed the immunoSEQ multiplex PCR reads into MiXCR, producing one record per CDR3 protein. This sample has roughly 200,000 distinct CDR3 sequences, with 95% found just once. Sequenced sample: CD4+ T cells from PBMCs. These receptor sequences come from a human donor in good health.

The chain combines TRBV7-3 with TRBJ1-1, with 7 bases lining up with TRBD1. The CDR3 has 13 residues. J was trimmed by 6 bases and V by 5 bases; bases with no gene match: 6. CDR1 SGHTA and CDR2 FQGTGA come from the germline V gene. CDR3 protein: CASSRTGGSEAFF. DNA for the CDR3: TGTGCCAGCAGCAGGACAGGAGGGTCTGAAGCTTTCTTT.

The chain employs TRBV3-1 and TRBJ2-5, with D perhaps being TRBD1 or TRBD2 (5 bases each). The V end lost 1 base, the J end lost 5 bases, and 11 bases lay between the germline ends. This CDR3 is built from 14 residues. The germline gives CDR1 LGHDT, CDR2 YNNKEL (reference sequence). CDR3: CASSQAGTAETQYF. CDR3 sequence (DNA): TGTGCCAGCAGCCAAGCCGGGACGGCGGAGACCCAGTACTTC.

The genes are TRBV24-1 and TRBJ1-5; 7 nucleotides agree with TRBD1. V trimming: 6 bases; J trimming: 5 bases; junction bases outside the gene matches: 12. The length of the CDR3 is 16 residues. Looked up from germline, CDR1 is KGHDR and CDR2 is SFDVKD. CDR3 amino acids: CATSPRGQGRDQPQHF. CDR3 sequence (DNA): TGTGCCACCAGTCCTAGGGGGCAGGGGAGGGATCAGCCCCAGCATTTT.

J is TRBJ1-2 and V is TRBV30; tentatively, D is TRBD1 (6 bases). Germline loops: CDR1 GTSNPN, CDR2 SVGIG (reference sequence). V lost 2 bases to trimming and J lost 7 bases, with 20 bases between them. The CDR3 is made up of 15 amino acids. This CDR3 reads CAWSFSGTPRGGYTF. As DNA, the CDR3 is TGTGCCTGGAGTTTCTCCGGGACACCGAGGGGTGGCTACACCTTC.

The chain employs TRBV29-1 and TRBJ1-1; a possible D gene is TRBD1 (6 bases). Trimming shortened V by 5 bases and J by 0 bases, and 10 bases separated the two germline ends. The CDR3 has 13 residues. Germline CDR1 and CDR2: SQVTM and ANQGSEA. The CDR3 spells CSVSGDLNTEAFF. In nucleotides, the CDR3 is TGCAGCGTTTCAGGGGACCTGAACACTGAAGCTTTCTTT.

The chain recombines TRBV25-1 with TRBJ2-2; TRBD1 matches at 8 bases. The CDR3 is made up of 15 amino acids. The ends lost 4 bases at V and 5 bases at J; junction bases unmatched: 6. Per the germline V gene, CDR1 is MGHDK and CDR2 is SYGVNS. The CDR3 here is CASSVTRGRTGELFF. The DNA of the CDR3 is TGTGCCAGCAGTGTCACCAGGGGGCGAACCGGGGAGCTGTTTTTT.

The J gene is TRBJ2-3, the V gene TRBV5-4, with TRBD1 matching 8 bases. CDR3 length: 16 residues. V trimming: 2 bases; J trimming: 6 bases; junction bases outside the gene matches: 11. Germline lookup yields CDR1 SGHNT and CDR2 YYREEE (reference sequence). CDR3 DNA sequence: TGTGCCAGCAGCTTCCGGACAGGGAGACCAGTTGATACGCAGTATTTT. This encodes CASSFRTGRPVDTQYF.

V is TRBV7-9 and J is TRBJ1-1, with D tentatively TRBD1 (6 bases). The germline V and J ends were trimmed by 6 bases and 7 bases, with 18 bases remaining between them. The germline CDR1 and CDR2 sequences are SEHNR and FQNEAQ (reference sequence). This CDR3 is built from 14 residues. The CDR3 protein is CASRMLQGSGEAFF. CDR3 bases: TGTGCCAGCAGGATGCTACAGGGCTCGGGTGAAGCTTTCTTT.

This chain joins TRBV20-1 and TRBJ2-7; TRBD1 or TRBD2 may be the D gene (5 bases each). With 2 bases removed from V and 2 bases from J, the gap between germline ends came to 10 bases. This CDR3 is 13 amino acids long. The germline CDR1 and CDR2 sequences are DFQATT and SNEGSKA (reference sequence). The CDR3: CSARQGATYEQYF. For the CDR3, the DNA is TGCAGTGCTAGACAGGGAGCCACCTACGAGCAGTACTTC.

This sequence joins TRBV14 and TRBJ2-3, with 9 bases aligning to TRBD2. The CDR3 covers 15 residues. Germline CDR1 and CDR2: SGHDN and FVKESK. V lost 0 bases, J lost 5 bases, and 3 bases stayed unmatched. DNA of the CDR3: TGTGCCAGCAGCCAAGATCATAGCGGGGGAGATACGCAGTATTTT. Translation: CASSQDHSGGDTQYF.

The chain joins TRBV12-3 or TRBV12-4 to TRBJ2-2; D gene uncertain. V was trimmed by 5 bases and J by 7 bases, leaving 8 bases between them. This CDR3 spans 12 amino acids. In DNA form, the CDR3 reads TGTGCCAGCAGTCAACTGGTCGGGGAGCTGTTTTTT. Translating gives CASSQLVGELFF.

The J gene is TRBJ1-1, the V gene TRBV5-1; TRBD1 matches at 7 bases. Unmatched junction bases numbered 4, after V lost 4 bases and J lost 1 base. Looked up from germline, CDR1 is SGHRS and CDR2 is YFSETQ. The CDR3 runs 14 residues. The CDR3 here is CASSGGTANTEAFF. CDR3 DNA: TGCGCCAGCAGCGGAGGGACAGCGAACACTGAAGCTTTCTTT.

The V gene is TRBV30, the J gene TRBJ2-5; D gene uncertain. Germline CDR1 is GTSNPN and CDR2 is SVGIG (reference sequence). This CDR3 contains 12 residues. Trimming shortened V by 0 bases and J by 3 bases, and 5 bases separated the two germline ends. CDR3 nucleotides: TGTGCCTGGAGTGTACAGAAAGAGACCCAGTACTTC. Translation: CAWSVQKETQYF.

The chain carries TRBV27 and TRBJ2-5, with D maybe TRBD1 (6 bases). Trimming took off 4 bases at V and 7 bases at J, with 16 bases between the two ends. The CDR3 runs to 14 residues. Germline V gene data show CDR1 as MNHEY and CDR2 as SMNVEV (reference sequence). CDR3 nucleotide sequence: TGTGCCAGCAGTTCCTGGGACACCCCAGGGACCCAGTACTTC. As protein: CASSSWDTPGTQYF.

The chain couples TRBV7-3 to TRBJ2-5; no clear D gene. Per germline, CDR1 SGHTA and CDR2 FQGTGA. Trimming took 5 bases from V and 5 from J, leaving 12 bases between them. The CDR3 runs 13 residues. In DNA form, the CDR3 reads TGTGCCAGCAGCCCACCTCGGGTTGAGACCCAGTACTTC. Its protein product is CASSPPRVETQYF.

The chain employs TRBV3-1 and TRBJ1-5, with D perhaps TRBD1 (5 bases). Looked up from germline, CDR1 is LGHDT and CDR2 is YNNKEL (reference sequence). V was shortened by 4 bases and J by 6 bases, with 19 bases between the two germline ends. This CDR3 comprises 16 residues. In DNA form, the CDR3 reads TGTGCCAGCAGCCCTTCTGGGGCAGGTGGTAGTCAGCCCCAGCATTTT. It codes for CASSPSGAGGSQPQHF.

This chain uses TRBV2 with TRBJ2-5; TRBD1 might be the D (5 bases). Trimming stripped 6 bases from V and 2 bases from J, with 16 bases between. The CDR3 sequence is 15 residues long. Germline values: CDR1 SNHLY, CDR2 FYNNEI. The CDR3 loop reads CASSRERQPQETQYF. Here the CDR3 DNA reads TGTGCCAGCAGCCGCGAAAGACAGCCACAAGAGACCCAGTACTTC. Together with reference TRBV2 and TRBJ2-5, the CDR3 gives the full variable domain: EPEVTQTPSHQVTQMGQEVILRCVPISNHLYFYWYRQILGQKVEFLVSFYNNEISEKSEIFDDQFSVERPDGSNFTLKIRSTKLEDSAMYFCASSRERQPQETQYFGPGTRLLVL.

The rearrangement links TRBV30 to TRBJ2-2; 14 bases match TRBD2. Germline trimming cut 5 bases from V and 3 bases from J; bases unmatched to any gene: 2. CDR1 and CDR2 from the germline V gene are GTSNPN and SVGIG (reference sequence). The CDR3 runs 15 residues. CDR3: CAWSGLAGDTGELFF. The CDR3 DNA is TGTGCCTGGTCGGGACTAGCGGGAGACACCGGGGAGCTGTTTTTT.

The chain uses TRBV19 and TRBJ1-5, with 7 positions matching TRBD1. J was trimmed by 13 bases and V by 5 bases; bases with no gene match: 8. From germline, CDR1 is LNHDA and CDR2 SQIVND (reference sequence). The CDR3 has 12 residues. The CDR3 DNA reads as TGTGCCAGTAGTTCCGTACAGGGGCCGCAGCATTTT. It is translated as CASSSVQGPQHF.

The rearrangement links TRBV20-1 to TRBJ2-7, with D unresolved. The CDR3 has 13 amino acids. V was cut by 5 bases and J by 1 base, with 12 bases left in between. Germline values: CDR1 DFQATT, CDR2 SNEGSKA (reference sequence). The CDR3 bases are TGCAGTGCTGCAGCCACCAGGTCCTACGAGCAGTACGTC. Translated, it gives CSAAATRSYEQYV.

V usage is TRBV11-2 and J usage is TRBJ2-7; maybe TRBD2 (6 bases). V was shortened by 6 bases and J by 7 bases, with 19 bases between the two germline ends. The V gene's germline CDR1 is SGHAT and CDR2 FQNNGV. The CDR3 runs to 14 residues. In nucleotides, the CDR3 is TGTGCCAGCAGGGAGGGACTCCTCCTCGCGGAGCAGTACGTC. It is translated as CASREGLLLAEQYV.

The V and J genes are TRBV18 and TRBJ2-7, with TRBD2 as a possible D gene (6 bases). Trimming removed 6 bases from V and 1 base from J, with 10 bases in between. Germline V gene sequence: CDR1 KGHSH, CDR2 LQKENI. This CDR3 comprises 13 residues. The CDR3 here is CASSHGTSYEQYV. The CDR3 bases are TGTGCCAGCTCCCACGGGACTTCCTACGAGCAGTACGTC.

The V call is TRBV9, the J call TRBJ2-1; TRBD2 matches 7 bases. The V segment lost 4 bases and the J segment 8 bases; nucleotides outside the gene matches: 9. Germline V gene data show CDR1 as SGDLS and CDR2 as YYNGEE. The CDR3 has 14 residues. CDR3: CASSTSTSFYEQFF. In DNA, the CDR3 is TGTGCCAGCAGCACCTCGACTAGCTTTTATGAGCAGTTCTTC. The full variable domain, with the rest looked up from reference TRBV9 and TRBJ2-1, is DSGVTQTPKHLITATGQRVTLRCSPRSGDLSVYWYQQSLDQGLQFLIQYYNGEERAKGNILERFSAQQFPDLHSELNLSSLELGDSALYFCASSTSTSFYEQFFGPGTRLTVL.

The chain carries TRBV12-5 and TRBJ2-1, with D possibly being TRBD2 (6 bases). Trimming removed 4 bases at V and 9 bases at J, with 10 bases between. Germline V gene sequence: CDR1 LGHNT, CDR2 FRNRAP. This CDR3 spans 12 amino acids. The CDR3 loop reads CASGWGGREQFF. In DNA, the CDR3 is TGTGCTAGTGGTTGGGGAGGTCGTGAGCAGTTCTTC.

This rearrangement joins TRBV18 to TRBJ2-1; TRBD2 agrees at 10 bases. The CDR3 runs 16 residues. Per the germline V gene, CDR1 is KGHSH and CDR2 is LQKENI. The V segment lost 2 bases and the J segment 7 bases; nucleotides outside the gene matches: 8. CDR3: CASSPGLAGVGNEQFF. The DNA for the CDR3 is TGTGCCAGCTCACCAGGGCTAGCGGGAGTAGGAAATGAGCAGTTCTTC.

The V call is TRBV7-9, the J call TRBJ1-6, with TRBD1 as a possible D gene (5 bases). Germline CDR1 and CDR2: SEHNR and FQNEAQ (reference sequence). The CDR3 is 15 amino acids. Trimming stripped 5 bases from V and 9 bases from J, with 17 bases between. CDR3 coding DNA: TGTGCCAGCAGCATCGCCGGGACTGATACTTCACCCCTCCACTTT. Translating it yields CASSIAGTDTSPLHF.

This chain joins TRBV7-3 and TRBJ2-5; D is undetermined. The length of the CDR3 is 15 residues. The V and J ends lost 5 bases and 9 bases respectively, with 22 bases between them. Germline assignment: CDR1 SGHTA and CDR2 FQGTGA. CDR3 DNA sequence: TGTGCCAGCAGCCCATCACGCGGCCCTACGGTGGCCCAGTACTTC. Amino acid sequence: CASSPSRGPTVAQYF.